This T cell receptor beta chain was identified during a study of shared clonotypes between healthy human individuals. The length of the CDR3 is 14 residues. CDR1 LNHDA and CDR2 SQIVND come from the germline V gene (reference sequence). The germline V and J ends were trimmed by 6 bases and 4 bases, with 14 bases remaining between them. Clones were sequenced by immunoSEQ multiplex PCR, and TCRdb holds only the in-frame ones, with some missing. Here the sample spans 2 million to 3 million clones, approximately 93% being singletons. This clone was detected only once. The V call is TRBV19, the J call TRBJ2-3; D may be TRBD1 (5 bases). Source material: naive CD4+ T cells from PBMCs. Subset reported: CD45RA+ positively selected. This clonotype was obtained from a young man in good health. Some clones in this sample may be carry-over from other donors' samples. The CDR3 DNA sequence: TGTGCCAGTAGAAATTGGGGCAGCGCAGATACGCAGTATTTT. This codes for CASRNWGSADTQYF.